These 4 T cell receptor beta chains share one sample of origin, sequenced in a study of blood T cell repertoires in COVID-19. The table came from immunoSEQ multiplex PCR; TCRdb's copy has only in-frame clones and leaves some out. The data show under 300,000 clones, 70% to 80% seen once. Sequences were obtained from peripheral blood. These receptors came from an elderly woman with acute or convalescent COVID-19.

This rearrangement joins TRBV7-2 to TRBJ1-2; TRBD1 might be the D (6 bases). This CDR3 comprises 16 residues. The germline CDR1 and CDR2 sequences are SGHTA and FQGNSA. Trimming took 0 bases from V and 2 from J, leaving 13 bases between them. CDR3 sequence reads: CASSLAPGGGNYGYTF. As DNA, the CDR3 is TGTGCCAGCAGCTTAGCCCCGGGGGGCGGGAACTATGGCTACACCTTC.

This sequence joins TRBV5-6 and TRBJ2-1; 7 positions agree with TRBD2. Germline loops: CDR1 SGHDT, CDR2 YYEEEE. Germline trimming cut 7 bases from V and 0 bases from J; bases unmatched to any gene: 10. The CDR3 has 16 amino acids. Written as DNA, the CDR3 is TGTGCCAGCCTTCTGGAGGGCGGGAGCTCCTACAATGAGCAGTTCTTC. Translated: CASLLEGGSSYNEQFF.

The chain couples TRBV13 to TRBJ2-3; no reliable D call. The CDR3 totals 11 residues. Germline CDR1 PRHDT, CDR2 FYEKMQ (reference sequence). V was pared by 2 bases and J by 7 bases, with 4 bases between. As DNA, the CDR3 is TGTGCCAGCAGCTTATCAAATACGCAGTATTTT. This encodes CASSLSNTQYF. Looking up the rest from reference TRBV13 and TRBJ2-3 gives the full variable domain: AAGVIQSPRHLIKEKRETATLKCYPIPRHDTVYWYQQGPGQDPQFLISFYEKMQSDKGSIPDRFSAQQFSDYHSELNMSSLELGDSALYFCASSLSNTQYFGPGTRLTVL.

In nucleotides, the CDR3 is TGTGCCAGCAGCCAAGATCTGTTTAATCAGCCCCAGCATTTT. Encoded protein: CASSQDLFNQPQHF. V usage is TRBV4-2 and J usage is TRBJ1-5; D gene uncertain. The V end lost 0 bases, the J end lost 4 bases, and 7 bases lay between the germline ends. This CDR3 is 14 amino acids long. Germline V gene data show CDR1 as LGHNA and CDR2 as YNFKEQ.